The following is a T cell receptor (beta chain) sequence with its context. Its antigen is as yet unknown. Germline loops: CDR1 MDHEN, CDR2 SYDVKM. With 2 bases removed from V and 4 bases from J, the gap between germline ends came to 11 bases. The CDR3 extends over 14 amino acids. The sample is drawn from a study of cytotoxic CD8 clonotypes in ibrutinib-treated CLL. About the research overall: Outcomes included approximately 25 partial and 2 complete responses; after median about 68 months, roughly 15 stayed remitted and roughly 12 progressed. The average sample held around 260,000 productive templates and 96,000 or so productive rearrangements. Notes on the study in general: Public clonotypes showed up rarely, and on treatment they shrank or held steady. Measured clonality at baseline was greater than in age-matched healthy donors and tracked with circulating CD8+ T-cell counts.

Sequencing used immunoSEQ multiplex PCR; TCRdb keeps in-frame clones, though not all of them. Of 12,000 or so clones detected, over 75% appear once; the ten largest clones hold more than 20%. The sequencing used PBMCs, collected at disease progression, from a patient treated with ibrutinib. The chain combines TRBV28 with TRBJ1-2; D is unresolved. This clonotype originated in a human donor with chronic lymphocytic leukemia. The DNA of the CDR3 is TGTGCCAGCAGTTTAAGGGCGGAGTCCTATGGCTACACCTTC. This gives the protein CASSLRAESYGYTF.